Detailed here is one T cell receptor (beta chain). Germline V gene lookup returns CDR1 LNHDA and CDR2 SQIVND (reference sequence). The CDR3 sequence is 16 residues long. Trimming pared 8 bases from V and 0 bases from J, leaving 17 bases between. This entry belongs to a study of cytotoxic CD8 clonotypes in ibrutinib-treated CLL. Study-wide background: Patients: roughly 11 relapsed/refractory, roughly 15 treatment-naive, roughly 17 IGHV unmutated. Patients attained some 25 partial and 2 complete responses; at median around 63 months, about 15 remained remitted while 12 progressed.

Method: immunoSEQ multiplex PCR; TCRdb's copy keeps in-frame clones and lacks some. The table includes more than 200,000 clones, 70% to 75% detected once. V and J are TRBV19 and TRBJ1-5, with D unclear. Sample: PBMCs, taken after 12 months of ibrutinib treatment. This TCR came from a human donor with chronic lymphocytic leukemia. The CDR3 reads CASSGKGTYSNQPQHF. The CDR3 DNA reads TGTGCCAGTTCCGGTAAGGGCACTTATAGCAATCAGCCCCAGCATTTT.